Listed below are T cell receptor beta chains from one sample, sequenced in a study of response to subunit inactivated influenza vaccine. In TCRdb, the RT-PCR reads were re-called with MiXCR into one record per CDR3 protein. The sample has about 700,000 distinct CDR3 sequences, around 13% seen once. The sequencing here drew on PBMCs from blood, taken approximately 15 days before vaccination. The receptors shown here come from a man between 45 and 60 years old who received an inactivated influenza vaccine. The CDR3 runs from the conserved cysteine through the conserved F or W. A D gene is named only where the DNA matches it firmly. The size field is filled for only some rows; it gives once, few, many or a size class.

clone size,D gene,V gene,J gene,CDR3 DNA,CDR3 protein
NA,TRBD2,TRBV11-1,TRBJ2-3,TGTGCCAGCAGCTTAAAGGCTAGCGGGAGGACCAAACACACAGATACGCAGTATTTT,CASSLKASGRTKHTDTQYF
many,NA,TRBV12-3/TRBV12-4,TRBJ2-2,TGTGCCAGCAGTTCCGGGACGGCTGGCCGGGAGCTGTTTTTT,CASSSGTAGRELFF
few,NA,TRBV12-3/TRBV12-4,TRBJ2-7,TGTGCCAGCAGTTTTCAGGGGCGGTCAACATTCGAGCAGTACTTC,CASSFQGRSTFEQYF
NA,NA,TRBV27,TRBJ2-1,TGTGCCAGCAGCTCTCCCCTCACTAGCCCCGACAATGAGCAGTTCTTC,CASSSPLTSPDNEQFF
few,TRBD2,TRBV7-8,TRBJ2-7,TGTGCCAGCAGCTTAGGGAGGTCTAGCGGGGCCAACTCCTACGAGCAGTACTTC,CASSLGRSSGANSYEQYF
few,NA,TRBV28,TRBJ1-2,TGTGCCAGCTGGGAAGGGGGTGTAGGCTACACCTTC,CASWEGGVGYTF
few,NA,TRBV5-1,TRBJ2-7,TGCGCCAGCAGCTGGGACGCTGACTACGAGCAGTACTTC,CASSWDADYEQYF
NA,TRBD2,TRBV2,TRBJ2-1,TGTGCCAGCAGTCCTGATCTAGCGGGGGGCTACAATGAGCAGTTCTTC,CASSPDLAGGYNEQFF
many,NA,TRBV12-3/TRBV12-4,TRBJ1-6,TGTGCCAGCAGTTTCAACAGGGATTCACCCCTCCACTTT,CASSFNRDSPLHF
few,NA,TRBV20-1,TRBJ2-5,TGCAGCCGGAAGGGGGGCCAAGAGACCCAGTACTTC,CSRKGGQETQYF
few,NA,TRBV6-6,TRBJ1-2,TGTGCCAGCAGTTACACAGGATCTGGCTACACCTTC,CASSYTGSGYTF
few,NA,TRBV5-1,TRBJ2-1,TGCGCCAGCAGCTTGGCCGTTGACAGGATGACTAGCAGGCGTCTAAATGAGCAGTTCTTC,CASSLAVDRMTSRRLNEQFF
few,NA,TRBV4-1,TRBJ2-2,TGCGCCAGCAGCCAAGGGGCGGGGGCCTTCACCGGGGAGCTGTTTTTT,CASSQGAGAFTGELFF
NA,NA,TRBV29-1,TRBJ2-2,TGCAGCGTTTCGGGGGCCACCGGGGAGCTGTTTTTT,CSVSGATGELFF
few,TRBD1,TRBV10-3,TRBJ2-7,TGTGCCATCAGCCCACAGGGGTCCTACGAGCAGTACTTC,CAISPQGSYEQYF
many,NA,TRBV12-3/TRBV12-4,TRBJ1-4,TGTGCCAGCAGCCGGGACACCGGGGGTGAAAAACTGTTTTTT,CASSRDTGGEKLFF
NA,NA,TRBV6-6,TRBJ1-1,TGTGCCAGCAGTTACTCCGGGGACGGAGCTTTCTTT,CASSYSGDGAFF
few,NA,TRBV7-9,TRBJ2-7,TGTGCCAGCAGCTCGACACACTACGAGCAGTACTTC,CASSSTHYEQYF
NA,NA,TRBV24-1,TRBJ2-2,TGTGCCACCAGTGATACCCGACAGATCACCGGGGAGCTGTTTTTT,CATSDTRQITGELFF
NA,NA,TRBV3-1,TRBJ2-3,TGTGCCAGCAGCCAAGATAAACAAAACACAGATACGCAGTATTTT,CASSQDKQNTDTQYF
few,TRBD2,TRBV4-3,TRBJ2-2,TGCGCCAGCAGCCAAGGACTAGCGGGAGAACTCGGGGAGCTGTTTTTT,CASSQGLAGELGELFF
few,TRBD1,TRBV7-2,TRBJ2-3,TGTGCCAGCACCCTAGACAGGGGGTCAGATACGCAGTATTTT,CASTLDRGSDTQYF
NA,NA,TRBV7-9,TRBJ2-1,TGTGCCAGCAGCTCCCACAGGGCCCTCTCCTACAATGAGCAGTTCTTC,CASSSHRALSYNEQFF
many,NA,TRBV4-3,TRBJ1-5,TGCGCCAGCAGCCAAGTATGGGGTAGCAATCAGCCCCAGCATTTT,CASSQVWGSNQPQHF
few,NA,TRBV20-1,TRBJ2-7,TGCAGTGCTAGGACAGGGAGCGGGTACGAGCAGTACTTC,CSARTGSGYEQYF
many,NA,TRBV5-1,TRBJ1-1,TGCGCCAGCAGCTTGTCTGGGGGAAACACTGAAGCTTTCTTT,CASSLSGGNTEAFF